This paragraph reports one T cell receptor beta chain. The data originate from a study of T cells in Graves' hyperthyroidism and ophthalmopathy. Researchers took RNA transcripts and amplified the TCR beta CDR3 regions from them. The HTBI primer set served for first-round RT-PCR of the TCR CDR3. TCRdb re-called the multiplex PCR reads with MiXCR, one entry per CDR3 protein. The sample lists roughly 840,000 distinct CDR3 sequences, around 38% seen once, with around 10% in the top ten. Germline V gives CDR1 SEHNR, CDR2 FQNEAQ (reference sequence). The CDR3 totals 13 residues. Between the trimmed V and J ends, which lost 8 bases and 3 bases, there was a span of 10 bases.

This sequence was found in a man between 18 and 35 years old with Graves' hyperthyroidism. This rearrangement joins TRBV7-9 to TRBJ1-4; no definite D call. Sequenced material: blood. CDR3 nucleotides: TGTGCCAGCGGCCCCGGGGCTAATGAAAAACTGTTTTTT. Translation gives CASGPGANEKLFF.